This T cell receptor (beta chain) came from a study of T-cell memory formation after mild COVID-19 (dated by TCRdb to the early 2020s). In terms of the full investigation: TCR sequence clusters from the two donors were found to be largely donor specific. The cohort was made up of two young adult volunteers, one female and one male, who were previously healthy. In a couple of donors, T-cell clones that expanded and contracted after mild COVID-19 were tracked by sequencing TCRalpha and TCRbeta repertoires over time. Broad study findings and their caveats: Only a couple of mild cases were covered in the study, and larger cohorts including severe cases with pre-infection samples were considered necessary. The second-wave clones that peaked on day 37 were not confirmed to be SARS-CoV-2 specific. Balanced CD4/CD8 phenotypes were observed for clones contracting from day 15 to 85, whereas a bias towards CD4+ was observed for a second wave of clones expanding from day 15 to 37. Some responding clones were detected in pre-infection memory, which suggested that pre-existing cross-reactive memory T cells had joined the SARS-CoV-2 response. Contracting CD4+ clones appeared mostly in the CM and EM memory subsets, whereas CD8+ clones were enriched in EMRA.

Including the terminal cysteine and phenylalanine, the CDR3 comprises 15 residues. This entry keeps only the CDR3 DNA: 45 bases, framed from base 1. V is shortened by 6 bases, J by 4 bases, and the region joining them spans 15 bases. The instrument given in TCRdb is Illumina NovaSeq 6000. cDNA libraries for TCRalpha and TCRbeta were prepared by 5'RACE using constant-segment primers, with sample barcodes and unique molecular identifiers added. RNA was extracted from every sample with Trizol reagent. Libraries were amplified in two PCR steps, with a second sample barcode and Illumina TruSeq adapters added in the second step. Libraries were sequenced on an Illumina NovaSeq with 2 x 150 bp paired-end reads. In the original analysis: With migec v1.2.7, reads were demultiplexed and then collapsed into UMI-guided consensus sequences. Using mixcr v2.1.11, UMI consensuses were aligned to TRA and TRB V and J templates and then assembled into clonotypes. Clonotypes were classified as expanded or contracted when called significant by both edgeR and NoisET, with noise models trained on biological replicates. For edgeR calls, the cutoffs were a false discovery rate-adjusted p below 0.01 and a log2 fold-change threshold of 1. As an exploratory analysis of dynamics, max-normalized trajectories of the 1000 most abundant clonotypes were examined by PCA with hierarchical clustering. The CD4 or CD8 phenotype of responding clones was assigned using the separately sequenced CD4+ and CD8+ repertoires. TCRdb's own reprocessing of the public reads used fastp at Q25 and MiXCR and kept productive beta chains. Each CDR3 protein appears once, grouped with its most common genes and DNA. The V and J calls come from TCRdb's annotation, not from the publication. For this sample the table gives about 14,000 distinct CDR3 sequences, of which about 12% were detected only once. Approximately 53% of the sample goes to the ten largest clones.

As regards this clonotype: It has no known antigen specificity. No much larger clone exists at a distance of one base, and base qualities are not known.

PBMCs were isolated by Ficoll-Paque density gradient centrifugation. Sequencing used PBMCs or a T cell subset sorted from them (not recorded which). The rearrangement combines TRBV12-3 or TRBV12-4 with TRBJ2-2; TRBD2 is a weak D gene call, 6 bases matching. The receptor was derived from an adult woman who had mild COVID-19 (a few samples of this study predate the infection). The sample titles of this study are shuffled in the database, so cell type and time point are left out; the donor was told from shared clones. The encoded CDR3 is CASRRPGLFTGELFF. Here is the DNA: TGTGCCAGCAGACGGCCGGGACTCTTCACCGGGGAGCTGTTTTTT.